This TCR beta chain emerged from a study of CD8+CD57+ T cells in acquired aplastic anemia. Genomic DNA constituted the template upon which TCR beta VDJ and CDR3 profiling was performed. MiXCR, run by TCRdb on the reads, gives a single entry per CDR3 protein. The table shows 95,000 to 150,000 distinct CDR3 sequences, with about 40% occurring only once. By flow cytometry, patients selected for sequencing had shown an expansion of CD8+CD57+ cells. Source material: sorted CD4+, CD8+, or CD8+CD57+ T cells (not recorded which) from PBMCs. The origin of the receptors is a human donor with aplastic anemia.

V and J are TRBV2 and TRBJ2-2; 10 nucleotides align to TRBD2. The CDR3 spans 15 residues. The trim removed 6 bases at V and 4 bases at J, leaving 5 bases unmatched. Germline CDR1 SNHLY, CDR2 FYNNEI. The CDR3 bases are TGTGCCAGCAGCGAACTAGCGGGGTTCACCGGGGAGCTGTTTTTT. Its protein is CASSELAGFTGELFF.